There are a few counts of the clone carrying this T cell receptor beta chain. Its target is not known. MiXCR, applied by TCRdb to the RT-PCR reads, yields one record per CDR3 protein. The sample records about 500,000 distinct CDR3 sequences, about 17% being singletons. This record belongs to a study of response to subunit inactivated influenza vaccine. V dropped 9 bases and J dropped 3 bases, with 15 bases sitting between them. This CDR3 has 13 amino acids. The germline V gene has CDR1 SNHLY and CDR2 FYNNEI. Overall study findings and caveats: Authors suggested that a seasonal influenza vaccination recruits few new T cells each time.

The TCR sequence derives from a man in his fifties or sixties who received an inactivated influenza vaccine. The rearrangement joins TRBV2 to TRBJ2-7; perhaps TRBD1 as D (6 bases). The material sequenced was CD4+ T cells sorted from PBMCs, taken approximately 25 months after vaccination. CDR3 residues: CASGQTGFYEQYF. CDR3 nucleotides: TGTGCCAGTGGACAGACAGGCTTCTACGAGCAGTACTTC.